This entry lists 13 T cell receptor beta chains sequenced from one sample in a study of cytomegalovirus exposure and HLA in healthy donors (dated by TCRdb to between 2016 and 2019). Libraries were constructed by the immunoSEQ multiplex PCR assay. A mixture of 60 forward primers for TCR Vbeta segments and 13 reverse primers for TCR Jbeta segments was used in the multiplex PCR. This is the immuneACCESS table as TCRdb keeps it, with only in-frame sequences that have V and J called. A part of the clones is gone; compared with another copy, unresolved V genes explain less than half, and the rest is unexplained. The sample records 100,000 to 150,000 clones, about two thirds of which are singletons. Under 2.5% of the sample is taken by the ten largest. Sequences were obtained from PBMCs. These receptors were collected from a woman aged 40 to 50 in good health and CMV-seronegative.

The CDR3 bases are TGTGCCAGCAGCTTAGGTGAGCGCTATCAGCCCCAGCATTTT. This encodes CASSLGERYQPQHF. The gene calls are TRBV7-2 and TRBJ1-5; D gene ambiguous. Germline loops: CDR1 SGHTA, CDR2 FQGNSA. The CDR3 is 14 amino acids. Trimming shortened V by 1 base and J by 5 bases, and 9 bases separated the two germline ends.

This chain joins TRBV4-1 and TRBJ2-7; 8 bases match TRBD2. The J segment lost 5 bases and the V segment lost 1 base, leaving 7 bases of the junction unmatched. Germline V gene lookup returns CDR1 MGHRA and CDR2 YSYEKL. CDR3 length: 15 amino acids. For the CDR3, the DNA is TGCGCCAGCAGCCAAGGAGGGACTAGGCTGGACGAGCAGTACTTC. Protein sequence: CASSQGGTRLDEQYF.

V and J are TRBV19 and TRBJ2-3, with TRBD2 matching 16 bases. The V and J ends lost 9 bases and 3 bases, in that order; junction bases with no gene match: 9. The CDR3 is 17 amino acids. Germline lookup yields CDR1 LNHDA and CDR2 SQIVND (reference sequence). CDR3 sequence: CASSRGLAGGLTDTQYF. CDR3 sequence (DNA): TGTGCCAGCTCGAGGGGACTAGCGGGGGGGCTGACAGATACGCAGTATTTT.

The rearrangement uses TRBV5-1 and TRBJ1-4, with a weak D call TRBD1 (6 bases). The ends were cut back, 7 bases at V and 3 bases at J, with 10 bases in the middle. Looked up from germline, CDR1 is SGHRS and CDR2 is YFSETQ. This CDR3 spans 13 amino acids. CDR3 in amino acids: CASGGGPNEKLFF. The CDR3 nucleotides read TGCGCCAGCGGGGGGGGGCCTAATGAAAAACTGTTTTTT. Full variable domain (remainder filled in from reference TRBV5-1 and TRBJ1-4): KAGVTQTPRYLIKTRGQQVTLSCSPISGHRSVSWYQQTPGQGLQFLFEYFSETQRNKGNFPGRFSGRQFSNSRSEMNVSTLELGDSALYLCASGGGPNEKLFFGSGTQLSVL.

This clone appeared a single time. This rearrangement joins TRBV28 to TRBJ2-5; D perhaps matches TRBD2 (7 bases). The germline V gene has CDR1 MDHEN and CDR2 SYDVKM. V shed 6 bases and J shed 14 bases, with 19 bases lying between them. The CDR3 spans 12 residues. The CDR3 bases are TGTGCCAGCAGCGGGGAGGGGACAAGGGCCTACTTC. Encoded protein: CASSGEGTRAYF.

This clone was observed a handful of times. The gene calls are TRBV7-2 and TRBJ2-5; TRBD2 agrees at 12 bases. The V and J ends lost 5 bases and 1 base, in that order; junction bases with no gene match: 8. This CDR3 has 17 residues. The germline V gene has CDR1 SGHTA and CDR2 FQGNSA. The CDR3 reads CASSLLPGLAGQETQYF. CDR3 nucleotides: TGTGCCAGCAGCCTCCTCCCGGGACTAGCGGGCCAAGAGACCCAGTACTTC.

This clone was picked up a small number of times. The V gene is TRBV30, the J gene TRBJ2-2, with 9 nucleotides matching TRBD2. The J segment lost 3 bases and the V segment lost 4 bases, leaving 3 bases of the junction unmatched. CDR3 length: 14 residues. The germline V gene encodes CDR1 GTSNPN and CDR2 SVGIG (reference sequence). CDR3 residues: CAWMAGGDTGELFF. The CDR3 DNA follows: TGTGCCTGGATGGCGGGGGGGGACACCGGGGAGCTGTTTTTT.

In this sample, this clone turned up a few times. V and J are TRBV4-1 and TRBJ1-2, with 7 positions matching TRBD1. The CDR3 runs to 16 residues. Germline loops: CDR1 MGHRA, CDR2 YSYEKL. V trimming: 4 bases; J trimming: 4 bases; junction bases outside the gene matches: 12. The CDR3 nucleotides read TGCGCCAGCAGCCCTGGACAGGCACAGGAAGGCTATGGCTACACCTTC. Its protein product is CASSPGQAQEGYGYTF.

The rearrangement links TRBV10-3 to TRBJ2-1; the D is unclear. Germline values: CDR1 ENHRY, CDR2 SYGVKD. There are 14 residues in the CDR3. V was clipped by 3 bases and J by 6 bases, with 12 bases between them. The CDR3 coding sequence is TGTGCCATCAGTGACCAGCCCCGAGGCAATGAGCAGTTCTTC. This codes for CAISDQPRGNEQFF.

This clone has just one count. The rearrangement uses TRBV6-1 and TRBJ1-1; possible D gene TRBD1, 6 bases. The CDR3 is made up of 11 amino acids. Deletions cut 7 bases from V and 11 bases from J, with 14 bases between. Per the germline V gene, CDR1 is MNHNS and CDR2 is SASEGT. The DNA of the CDR3 is TGTGCCAGCATTGGGACAAAGGAGGCTTTCTTT. It specifies CASIGTKEAFF.

The V and J genes are TRBV19 and TRBJ2-1; D may be TRBD2 (6 bases). CDR1 and CDR2 from the germline V gene are LNHDA and SQIVND (reference sequence). CDR3 size: 15 residues. The V end was cut by 7 bases, the J end by 8 bases, with 21 bases between. The CDR3 region is CASTLGWGGVDEQFF. The CDR3 DNA reads TGTGCCAGTACCTTGGGTTGGGGCGGGGTTGATGAGCAGTTCTTC.

This clone appeared once. CDR3 DNA: TGTGCCACCAGCAGAGATCGAGGAAGATACGAGCAGTACTTC. It specifies CATSRDRGRYEQYF. The chain uses TRBV15 and TRBJ2-7; D is uncertain. Looked up from germline, CDR1 is LNHNV and CDR2 is YYDKDF (reference sequence). CDR3 length: 14 residues. The V end lost 0 bases, the J end lost 4 bases, and 10 bases lay between the germline ends.

This clone has more than one count but fewer than ten. The chain is built from TRBV28 and TRBJ1-2; D ambiguous. CDR1 and CDR2 (germline): MDHEN, SYDVKM. The CDR3 loop spans 13 amino acids. V gave up 6 bases and J gave up 10 bases, with 18 bases separating them. The CDR3 bases are TGTGCCAGCAGACCTAGACGGGTCATTTACTACACCTTC. Protein product: CASRPRRVIYYTF.